Listed below are T cell receptor beta chains from one sample, sequenced in a study of cytomegalovirus exposure and HLA in healthy donors. The data were produced by immunoSEQ multiplex PCR, yet TCRdb's version contains in-frame clones alone and is incomplete. The sample records 120,000 to 150,000 clones, roughly 90% being singletons. The sequenced sample was PBMCs. The receptors here all came from a man aged 18 to 30 in good health and CMV-seronegative. The CDR3 runs from the conserved cysteine through the conserved F or W. D genes are given only for firm matches. A clone size is listed for some rows: how often the clone was seen (once, few, many), or a class if it is expanded.

clone_size	d_call	v_call	j_call	cdr3_nt	cdr3_aa
-	-	TRBV9	TRBJ1-2	TGTGCCAGCTTCTCGGGCAGGGAATATGGCTACACCTTC	CASFSGREYGYTF
-	-	TRBV2	TRBJ1-4	TGTGCCAGCGGGGGGGAAAAACTGTTTTTT	CASGGEKLFF
-	TRBD1	TRBV11-2	TRBJ2-5	TGTGCCAGCAGCTTAGGGTTACGGGACAGCGGAGAGACCCAGTACTTC	CASSLGLRDSGETQYF
-	-	TRBV5-4	TRBJ1-2	TGTGCCAGCAGCTGGGGGACACGAACAACTAACTATGGCTACACCTTC	CASSWGTRTTNYGYTF
-	TRBD2	TRBV2	TRBJ2-1	TGTGCCAGCAGTGAAGTAGGGCGGGGGGGCCTTGAGCAGTTCTTC	CASSEVGRGGLEQFF
-	-	TRBV9	TRBJ2-1	TGTGCCAGCGGACATTACAATGAGCAGTTCTTC	CASGHYNEQFF
-	TRBD1	TRBV4-1	TRBJ1-2	TGCGCCAGCAGCCAAGGGCAGGGGGCGGGCTATGGCTACACCTTC	CASSQGQGAGYGYTF
-	-	TRBV5-1	TRBJ2-5	TGCGCCAGCAGCTTAGAGCAGGACTGGAGAACCCAGTACTTC	CASSLEQDWRTQYF
-	TRBD1	TRBV6-1	TRBJ1-2	TGTGCCGCGGGACAGGGGTGGAGTGGCTACACCTTC	CAAGQGWSGYTF
-	-	TRBV6-1	TRBJ1-5	TGTGCCAGCAGTGAATGGCTGAAGGGGGAGTTTAGCAATCAGCCCCAGCATTTT	CASSEWLKGEFSNQPQHF
-	TRBD1	TRBV6-1	TRBJ2-3	TGTGCCAGCAGTGAAGTAACGACAGGGGCGTCGAGCACAGATACGCAGTATTTT	CASSEVTTGASSTDTQYF
-	TRBD2	TRBV27	TRBJ2-5	TGTGCCAGCAGTTTATCTGGGCGGGGGGGGTACCAAGAGACCCAGTACTTC	CASSLSGRGGYQETQYF
-	TRBD2	TRBV4-3	TRBJ2-3	TGCGCCAGCAGCCAAGAGGGGTTGAATAGCGGGATGTATCTAGATACGCAGTATTTT	CASSQEGLNSGMYLDTQYF
-	-	TRBV25-1	TRBJ2-1	TGTGCCAGCGAAACCTCTTGGGTAGCACGGGGCAATGAGCAGTTCTTC	CASETSWVARGNEQFF
once	-	TRBV6-1	TRBJ2-2	TGTGCCAGCAGGGGACTTATTTACACCGGGGAGCTGTTTTTT	CASRGLIYTGELFF
-	-	TRBV6-5	TRBJ1-2	TGTGCCAGCAGTTCACAGGGCAGCTATGGCTACACCTTC	CASSSQGSYGYTF
-	-	TRBV27	TRBJ2-7	TGTGCCAGCAGTTTGTCGGCAGGAACTTACGAGCAGTACTTC	CASSLSAGTYEQYF
few	TRBD1	TRBV30	TRBJ2-1	TGTGCCTGGAGCGCCAACTACAGGGGGCGCCGTGGCAATGAGCAGTTCTTC	CAWSANYRGRRGNEQFF
-	TRBD1	TRBV14	TRBJ1-1	TGTGCCAGCAGCGTTCGGACAGGGAACACTGAAGCTTTCTTT	CASSVRTGNTEAFF
once	-	TRBV7-3	TRBJ2-1	TGTGCCAGCAGCCGCGGGGACAGCAACAATGAGCAGTTCTTC	CASSRGDSNNEQFF
-	TRBD1	TRBV19	TRBJ2-1	TGTGCCAGTAGTACCCACCCGACAGGGGGGAATGAGCAGTTCTTC	CASSTHPTGGNEQFF
-	TRBD2	TRBV7-9	TRBJ2-4	TGTGCCAGCAGCACACGTCTAGCGGGCCCGAAGGACATTCAGTACTTC	CASSTRLAGPKDIQYF
-	-	TRBV29-1	TRBJ1-1	TGCAGCGTGAGACAGGCGAACACTGAAGCTTTCTTT	CSVRQANTEAFF
-	-	TRBV18	TRBJ1-5	TGTGCCAGCTCACTTGGGGAGGATCAGCCCCAGCATTTT	CASSLGEDQPQHF
-	-	TRBV7-2	TRBJ2-3	TGTGCCAGCAGGAGAGGAGGCACAGATACGCAGTATTTT	CASRRGGTDTQYF
-	-	TRBV18	TRBJ1-5	TGTGCCAGCTCACCAGCCCCAGGGTCAAATCAGCCCCAGCATTTT	CASSPAPGSNQPQHF
-	-	TRBV6-1	TRBJ1-6	TGTGCCAGCAGTGATCAACAGGGTTTGAGTAATTCACCCCTCCACTTT	CASSDQQGLSNSPLHF
-	-	TRBV19	TRBJ1-5	TGTGCCACCTCGGACTTTACAAGCAATCAGCCCCAGCATTTT	CATSDFTSNQPQHF
-	TRBD2	TRBV25-1	TRBJ2-3	TGTGCCAGCAGTGAAAGGAGAGTGCGGGAGAGGAGGGATACGCAGTATTTT	CASSERRVRERRDTQYF